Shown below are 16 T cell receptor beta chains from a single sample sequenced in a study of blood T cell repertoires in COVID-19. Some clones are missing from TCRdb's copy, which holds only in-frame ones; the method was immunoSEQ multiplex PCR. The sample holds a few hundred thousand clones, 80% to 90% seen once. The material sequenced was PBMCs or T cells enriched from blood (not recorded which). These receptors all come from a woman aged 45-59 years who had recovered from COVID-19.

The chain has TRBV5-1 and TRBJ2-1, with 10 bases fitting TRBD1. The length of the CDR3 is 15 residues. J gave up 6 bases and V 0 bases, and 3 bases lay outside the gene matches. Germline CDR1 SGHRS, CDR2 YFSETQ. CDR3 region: CASSLGQGARNEQFF. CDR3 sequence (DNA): TGCGCCAGCAGCTTGGGACAGGGGGCCCGCAATGAGCAGTTCTTC.

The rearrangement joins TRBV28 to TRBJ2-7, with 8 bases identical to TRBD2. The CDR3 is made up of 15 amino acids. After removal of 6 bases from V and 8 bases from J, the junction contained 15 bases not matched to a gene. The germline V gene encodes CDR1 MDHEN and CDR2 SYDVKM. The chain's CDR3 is CASSQLAARLAKQYF. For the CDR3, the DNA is TGTGCCAGCAGCCAACTAGCGGCCAGATTAGCGAAGCAGTACTTC.

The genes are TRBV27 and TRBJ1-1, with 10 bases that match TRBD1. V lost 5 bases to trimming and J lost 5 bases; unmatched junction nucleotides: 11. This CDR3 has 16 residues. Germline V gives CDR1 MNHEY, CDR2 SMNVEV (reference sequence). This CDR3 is CASSLRGQGVRTEAFF. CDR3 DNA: TGTGCCAGCAGTCTACGAGGACAGGGGGTAAGGACTGAAGCTTTCTTT.

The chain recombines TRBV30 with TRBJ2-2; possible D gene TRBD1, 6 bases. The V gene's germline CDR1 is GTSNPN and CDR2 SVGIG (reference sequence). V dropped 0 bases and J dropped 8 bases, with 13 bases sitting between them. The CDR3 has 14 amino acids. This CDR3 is CAWSVGQGQGELFF. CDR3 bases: TGTGCCTGGAGTGTAGGGCAGGGGCAGGGGGAGCTGTTTTTT.

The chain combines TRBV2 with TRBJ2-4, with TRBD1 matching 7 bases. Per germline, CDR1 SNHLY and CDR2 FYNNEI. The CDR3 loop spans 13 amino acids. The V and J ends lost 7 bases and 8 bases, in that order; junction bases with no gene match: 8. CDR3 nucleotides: TGTGCCAGCAACCGGGGACAGTTTGACATTCAGTACTTC. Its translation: CASNRGQFDIQYF.

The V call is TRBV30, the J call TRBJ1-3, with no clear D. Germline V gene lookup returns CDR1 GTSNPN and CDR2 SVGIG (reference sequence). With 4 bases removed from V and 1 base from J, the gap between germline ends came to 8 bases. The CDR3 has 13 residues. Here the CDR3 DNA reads TGTGCCTGGAACCGGGGATCTGGAAACACCATATATTTT. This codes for CAWNRGSGNTIYF.

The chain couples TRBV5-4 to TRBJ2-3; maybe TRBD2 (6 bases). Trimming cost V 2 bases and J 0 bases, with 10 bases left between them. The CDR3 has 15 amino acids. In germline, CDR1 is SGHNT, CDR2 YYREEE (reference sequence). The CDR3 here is CASSFGAGSTDTQYF. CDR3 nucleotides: TGTGCCAGCAGCTTCGGGGCGGGGAGCACAGATACGCAGTATTTT. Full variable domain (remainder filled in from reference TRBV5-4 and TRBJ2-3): ETGVTQSPTHLIKTRGQQVTLRCSSQSGHNTVSWYQQALGQGPQFIFQYYREEENGRGNFPPRFSGLQFPNYSSELNVNALELDDSALYLCASSFGAGSTDTQYFGPGTRLTVL.

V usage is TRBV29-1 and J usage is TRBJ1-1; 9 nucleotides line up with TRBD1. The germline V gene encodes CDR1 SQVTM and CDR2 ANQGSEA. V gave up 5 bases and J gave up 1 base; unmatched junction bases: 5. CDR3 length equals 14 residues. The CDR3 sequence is CSVRGTGKNTEAFF. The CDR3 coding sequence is TGCAGCGTTCGAGGGACAGGGAAGAACACTGAAGCTTTCTTT.

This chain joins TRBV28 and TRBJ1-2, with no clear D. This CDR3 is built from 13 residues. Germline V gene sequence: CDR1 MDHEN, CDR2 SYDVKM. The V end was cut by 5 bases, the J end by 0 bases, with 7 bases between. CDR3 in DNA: TGTGCCAGCAGTACGGTAGCTAACTATGGCTACACCTTC. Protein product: CASSTVANYGYTF.

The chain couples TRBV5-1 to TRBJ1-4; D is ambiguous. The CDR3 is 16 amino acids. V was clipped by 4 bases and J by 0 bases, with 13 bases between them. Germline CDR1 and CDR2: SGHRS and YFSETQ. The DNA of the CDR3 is TGCGCCAGCAGCCGAAATGGACTGACAACTAATGAAAAACTGTTTTTT. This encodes CASSRNGLTTNEKLFF.

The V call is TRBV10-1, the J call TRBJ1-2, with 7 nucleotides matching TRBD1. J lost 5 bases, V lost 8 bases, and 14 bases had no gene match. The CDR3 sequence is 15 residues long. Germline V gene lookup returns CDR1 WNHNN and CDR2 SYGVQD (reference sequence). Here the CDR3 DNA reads TGCGCCAGCCCGAGAGGGGGCAGGGGTAGGTATGGCTACACCTTC. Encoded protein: CASPRGGRGRYGYTF.

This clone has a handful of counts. In DNA, the CDR3 is TGCGCCAGTGGACCAGGGGAGTATCGAGGAGGCTACACCTTC. This gives the protein CASGPGEYRGGYTF. The chain joins TRBV10-2 to TRBJ1-2, with D possibly TRBD1 on 6 matching bases. V lost 9 bases, J lost 8 bases, and 22 bases lay in between. Germline lookup yields CDR1 WSHSY and CDR2 SAAADI. The CDR3 consists of 14 residues.

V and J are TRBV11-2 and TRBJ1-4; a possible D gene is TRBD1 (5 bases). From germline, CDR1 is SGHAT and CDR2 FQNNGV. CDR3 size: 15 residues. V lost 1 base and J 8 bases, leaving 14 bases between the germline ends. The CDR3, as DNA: TGTGCCAGCAGCTTAGTGGGTAGGGGCGGCGAAAAACTGTTTTTT. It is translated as CASSLVGRGGEKLFF.

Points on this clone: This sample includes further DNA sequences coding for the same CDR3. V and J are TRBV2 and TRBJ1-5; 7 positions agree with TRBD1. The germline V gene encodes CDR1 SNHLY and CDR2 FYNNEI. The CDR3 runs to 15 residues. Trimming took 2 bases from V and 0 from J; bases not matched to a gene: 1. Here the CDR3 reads CASSEQGDSNQPQHF. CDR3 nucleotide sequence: TGTGCCAGCAGTGAACAGGGGGATAGCAATCAGCCCCAGCATTTT.

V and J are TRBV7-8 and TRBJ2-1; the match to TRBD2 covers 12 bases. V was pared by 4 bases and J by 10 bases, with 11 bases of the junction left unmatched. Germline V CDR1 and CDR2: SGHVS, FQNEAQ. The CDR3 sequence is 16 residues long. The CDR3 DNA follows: TGTGCCAGCAGCTCCTCTAGCGGGGGGGCCCTCAGCGAGCAGTTCTTC. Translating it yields CASSSSSGGALSEQFF.

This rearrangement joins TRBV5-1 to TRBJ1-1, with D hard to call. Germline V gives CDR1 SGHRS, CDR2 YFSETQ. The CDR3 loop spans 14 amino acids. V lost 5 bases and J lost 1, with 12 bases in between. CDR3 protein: CASRGVEENTEAFF. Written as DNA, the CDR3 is TGCGCCAGCAGGGGCGTGGAAGAGAACACTGAAGCTTTCTTT.